The T cell receptor beta chain under discussion was sequenced for a study of regulatory T cells in long-lasting Graves disease. The V gene lost 6 bases and the J gene lost 4 bases, with 18 bases spanning the gap. The germline V gene encodes CDR1 DFQATT and CDR2 SNEGSKA (reference sequence). This CDR3 is 14 amino acids long. To make TCR beta libraries, researchers used iRepertoire HTBI primers and Arm-PCR of CDR3 regions. MiXCR was run by TCRdb on the multiplex PCR reads, yielding one entry per CDR3 protein. The table lists roughly 610,000 distinct CDR3 sequences, approximately 15% of them singletons. Time point reported: newly diagnosed GD, antithyroid drugs for less than 3 months. RNA from PBMCs was the source of the TCR library. These records were also assigned to another study, of T cells in Graves' hyperthyroidism and ophthalmopathy.

The chain couples TRBV20-1 to TRBJ1-2, with a tentative D call TRBD1 (5 bases). Sequencing was performed on peripheral blood mononuclear cells (PBMCs), taken at new diagnosis, from a patient treated with antithyroid drugs. This sequence was found in a woman between 25 and 40 years old with Graves disease. The CDR3 coding sequence is TGCAGTGCCATAGCCCTAACAGGTTCCTATGGCTACACCTTC. Encoded protein: CSAIALTGSYGYTF.